There are a few counts of the clone carrying this T cell receptor beta chain. The germline V gene encodes CDR1 MDHEN and CDR2 SYDVKM. The V and J ends lost 6 bases and 4 bases respectively, with 12 bases between them. This CDR3 contains 13 residues. The sample comes from a study of blood T cell repertoires in COVID-19. Assay: immunoSEQ multiplex PCR; the TCRdb copy retains only in-frame clones and omits some. The sample lists under 150,000 clones, about 76% seen once, with around 20% in the top ten. Sequencing was done on a sample of peripheral blood. This sequence was found in a man aged 80 or over with acute or convalescent COVID-19. V is TRBV28 and J is TRBJ1-2; maybe TRBD1 (6 bases). The CDR3 sequence: CASRMSGVYGYTF. The CDR3 DNA follows: TGTGCCAGCAGGATGTCAGGGGTCTATGGCTACACCTTC.